The sequence of this T cell receptor (beta chain) was determined in a study of T cells after yellow fever vaccination. Study-level background: For low cell numbers, libraries were made with SMART-Seq v4 Ultra Low Input.

This CDR3 contains 17 residues. The ends were cut back, 5 bases at V and 4 bases at J, with 21 bases in the middle. Per germline, CDR1 SGHAT and CDR2 FQNNGV. In making TCR cDNA, 5'RACE template switching added a universal primer site and UMIs to it. TCRdb re-derived calls from the 5' RACE reads in MiXCR, one entry per CDR3 protein. The profile shows over 65,000 distinct CDR3 sequences, roughly 13% of them singletons. The origin of this receptor is a man aged 18 to 29 who received the YFV17D yellow fever vaccine. The V and J genes are TRBV11-2 and TRBJ2-1, with D possibly being TRBD1 or TRBD2 (7 bases each). This specimen consisted of CD8+ T cells not binding an NS4B(214-222) dextramer, sorted from PBMCs, obtained approximately 22 days after the first yellow fever vaccination. DNA of the CDR3: TGTGCCAGCAGCCAGGGGGGGACAGTCATAACTTACAATGAGCAGTTCTTC. This gives the protein CASSQGGTVITYNEQFF.